The 18 T cell receptor beta chains listed next were all sequenced from one sample in a study of blood T cell repertoires in COVID-19. Clones were read by immunoSEQ multiplex PCR, and TCRdb kept only the in-frame ones, dropping some. The table lists 150,000 to 180,000 clones, under 85% of them singletons. Source material: peripheral blood. The receptors come from a man in his fifties or sixties with COVID-19, enrolled during active disease.

This chain connects TRBV6-1 to TRBJ1-6, with 8 positions matching TRBD1. CDR3 length: 18 residues. CDR1 is MNHNS, CDR2 SASEGT, per germline. V lost 4 bases to trimming and J lost 10 bases; unmatched junction nucleotides: 18. DNA of the CDR3: TGTGCCAGCAGTGTGTACGGGACAGGCCAAGCGGAGGTATCACCCCTCCACTTT. This codes for CASSVYGTGQAEVSPLHF.

This chain joins TRBV14 and TRBJ2-7; 9 bases map to TRBD2. CDR3 length: 15 residues. V lost 1 base to trimming and J lost 3 bases; unmatched junction nucleotides: 4. From germline, CDR1 is SGHDN and CDR2 FVKESK. The CDR3 protein is CASSQGLAGIYEQYF. CDR3 DNA: TGTGCCAGCAGCCAAGGCCTAGCGGGAATCTACGAGCAGTACTTC.

The chain has TRBV6-5 and TRBJ2-3; tentatively, D is TRBD2 (6 bases). Looked up from germline, CDR1 is MNHEY and CDR2 is SVGAGI. The CDR3 is 13 amino acids. V was cut by 8 bases and J by 2 bases, with 11 bases left in between. For the CDR3, the DNA is TGTGCCAGCCGGCGGGACGACACAGATACGCAGTATTTT. Its translation is CASRRDDTDTQYF.

The V and J genes are TRBV7-2 and TRBJ2-7; a possible D gene is TRBD1 (6 bases). V dropped 5 bases and J dropped 5 bases, with 16 bases sitting between them. CDR1 SGHTA and CDR2 FQGNSA come from the germline V gene. The CDR3 is 14 residues long. CDR3 sequence: CASSIYGQRNEQYF. In nucleotides, the CDR3 is TGTGCCAGCAGCATCTACGGACAGAGAAACGAGCAGTACTTC.

V gene TRBV28 combines with J gene TRBJ2-7; 7 bases map to TRBD2. The V segment lost 8 bases and the J segment 0 bases; nucleotides outside the gene matches: 4. CDR1 MDHEN and CDR2 SYDVKM come from the germline V gene. This CDR3 comprises 13 residues. DNA of the CDR3: TGTGCCAGCGGCCGGGGGGACTCCTACGAGCAGTACTTC. It encodes CASGRGDSYEQYF.

This chain connects TRBV29-1 to TRBJ1-2, with 8 bases fitting TRBD1. This CDR3 comprises 12 residues. From germline, CDR1 is SQVTM and CDR2 ANQGSEA. V lost 1 base and J lost 7; bases outside the gene matches: 2. CDR3 amino acids: CSVEAGGIGYTF. In nucleotides, the CDR3 is TGCAGCGTTGAAGCAGGGGGCATTGGCTACACCTTC.

CDR3 sequence: CASSDAGQGNSGNTIYF. Written as DNA, the CDR3 is TGTGCCAGCAGCGATGCGGGACAGGGAAACTCTGGAAACACCATATATTTT. The rearrangement joins TRBV5-6 to TRBJ1-3; the match to TRBD1 covers 9 bases. CDR1 and CDR2 (germline): SGHDT, YYEEEE. This CDR3 has 17 amino acids. Trimming cost V 4 bases and J 0 bases; bases outside gene matches: 8. Combining the CDR3 with reference TRBV5-6 and TRBJ1-3 gives the whole variable domain DAGVTQSPTHLIKTRGQQVTLRCSPKSGHDTVSWYQQALGQGPQFIFQYYEEEERQRGNFPDRFSGHQFPNYSSELNVNALLLGDSALYLCASSDAGQGNSGNTIYFGEGSWLTVV.

The chain links TRBV11-2 to TRBJ1-6; D unresolved. Germline CDR1 reads SGHAT; CDR2 reads FQNNGV. CDR3 length: 16 residues. Trimming stripped 1 base from V and 7 bases from J, with 14 bases between. The CDR3 bases are TGTGCCAGCAGCTTAGTTGCACAGAGCCTCAATTCACCCCTCCACTTT. This encodes CASSLVAQSLNSPLHF.

A single count supports this clone. The V and J genes are TRBV6-2 or TRBV6-3 and TRBJ1-2, with D possibly TRBD1 on 6 matching bases. Per the germline V gene, CDR1 is MNHEY and CDR2 is SVGEGT. The CDR3 runs to 14 residues. Between the trimmed V and J ends, which lost 5 bases and 5 bases, there was a span of 15 bases. The DNA of the CDR3 is TGTGCCAGCAGTCTGCAGGGGCGGCAATATGGCTACACCTTC. Its translation: CASSLQGRQYGYTF.

The V gene is TRBV9, the J gene TRBJ2-1; 7 positions match TRBD2. CDR3 length: 16 amino acids. V gave up 1 base and J gave up 2 bases; unmatched junction bases: 6. CDR1 is SGDLS and CDR2 is YYNGEE in the germline V gene. CDR3 protein: CASSVWDGGTYNEQFF. DNA for the CDR3: TGTGCCAGCAGCGTATGGGACGGGGGGACCTACAATGAGCAGTTCTTC.

In this sample, this clone turned up a few times. The chain combines TRBV9 with TRBJ1-6; weak D call: TRBD1 (5 bases). Germline V gene lookup returns CDR1 SGDLS and CDR2 YYNGEE. The CDR3 contains 14 residues. V was clipped by 3 bases and J by 4 bases, with 8 bases between them. The CDR3 loop reads CASSETEYNSPLHF. The CDR3 DNA reads TGTGCCAGCAGCGAGACAGAGTATAATTCACCCCTCCACTTT.

The chain uses TRBV7-2 and TRBJ1-5; 8 nucleotides line up with TRBD1. Germline V gene sequence: CDR1 SGHTA, CDR2 FQGNSA. V gave up 4 bases and J gave up 6 bases; unmatched junction bases: 8. The length of the CDR3 is 15 residues. This CDR3 is CASSSQGAASQPQHF. CDR3 bases: TGTGCCAGCAGCTCTCAGGGGGCGGCGAGTCAGCCCCAGCATTTT.

The chain has TRBV7-9 and TRBJ1-1; D is ambiguous. Germline CDR1 and CDR2: SEHNR and FQNEAQ (reference sequence). The CDR3 extends over 14 amino acids. The germline V and J ends were trimmed by 5 bases and 3 bases, with 13 bases remaining between them. The CDR3 here is CASSHGNSHTEAFF. For the CDR3, the DNA is TGTGCCAGCAGCCACGGTAACAGCCACACTGAAGCTTTCTTT. Filled out from reference TRBV7-9 and TRBJ1-1, the complete variable domain reads DTGVSQNPRHKITKRGQNVTFRCDPISEHNRLYWYRQTLGQGPEFLTYFQNEAQLEKSRLLSDRFSAERPKGSFSTLEIQRTEQGDSAMYLCASSHGNSHTEAFFGQGTRLTVV.

The chain links TRBV5-1 to TRBJ1-1; 10 bases align to TRBD1. The CDR3 sequence is 16 residues long. The germline V gene has CDR1 SGHRS and CDR2 YFSETQ. Trimming took 0 bases from V and 1 from J; bases not matched to a gene: 3. The CDR3 region is CASSLGQGARNTEAFF. The CDR3 region has the DNA TGCGCCAGCAGCTTGGGACAGGGGGCGAGGAACACTGAAGCTTTCTTT.

This clone has just one count. The V call is TRBV7-8, the J call TRBJ1-1; the D is unclear. Germline lookup yields CDR1 SGHVS and CDR2 FQNEAQ. The length of the CDR3 is 14 residues. V gave up 1 base and J gave up 0 bases, with 6 bases separating them. The DNA of the CDR3 is TGTGCCAGCAGCTTAGGTGGAGTGAACACTGAAGCTTTCTTT. This sequence encodes CASSLGGVNTEAFF.

The chain has TRBV19 and TRBJ2-7, with D tentatively TRBD1 (6 bases). Germline V CDR1 and CDR2: LNHDA, SQIVND (reference sequence). The CDR3 sequence is 16 residues long. V dropped 0 bases and J dropped 0 bases, with 12 bases sitting between them. Written as DNA, the CDR3 is TGTGCCAGTAGTATAGATCCGAGGGGGAGCTCCTACGAGCAGTACTTC. As protein: CASSIDPRGSSYEQYF.

The chain links TRBV7-2 to TRBJ2-5, with a tentative D call TRBD1 (5 bases). Germline assignment: CDR1 SGHTA and CDR2 FQGNSA. Trimming took 5 bases from V and 3 from J, leaving 16 bases between them. This CDR3 has 15 amino acids. CDR3 in amino acids: CASSLSQTQEETQYF. The CDR3 DNA sequence: TGTGCCAGCAGCCTATCCCAGACACAGGAAGAGACCCAGTACTTC.

The rearrangement uses TRBV3-1 (or the pseudogene TRBV3-2) and TRBJ2-3; weak D call: TRBD2 (6 bases). The germline gives CDR1 LGHDT, CDR2 YNNKEL (reference sequence). The length of the CDR3 is 13 residues. V lost 8 bases and J 1 base, leaving 10 bases between the germline ends. The CDR3 DNA is TGTGCCAGCGCGGGACGAGGCACAGATACGCAGTATTTT. This encodes CASAGRGTDTQYF.